The sequence of this T cell receptor (beta chain) was determined in a study of blood T cell repertoires in COVID-19. Turning to the study itself: COVID-19 samples collected from the United States, Italy and Spain covered acute and convalescent phases. T cells, B-cell-depleted T cells, or PBMCs supplied cDNA or gDNA.

In the original processing: Estimation of nucleated cell counts was performed using reference gene primer amplification. TCRdb keeps only in-frame clones here, not all; method: immunoSEQ multiplex PCR. That table supplies the V and J calls and clone size; D and trimming were determined from the DNA. Found here are under 85,000 clones, around 88% of them singletons; the top ten hold 5% to 6.5%. The germline gives CDR1 KGHSH, CDR2 LQKENI. The CDR3 sequence is 13 residues long. V lost 4 bases to trimming and J lost 2 bases, with 9 bases between them. The clonotype comes from a man aged 45-65 years with active COVID-19. V and J are TRBV18 and TRBJ2-7; D is unclear. The sample was peripheral blood. CDR3 in amino acids: CASSQDLPYEQYF. DNA for the CDR3: TGTGCCAGCTCACAAGACTTGCCCTACGAGCAGTACTTC.